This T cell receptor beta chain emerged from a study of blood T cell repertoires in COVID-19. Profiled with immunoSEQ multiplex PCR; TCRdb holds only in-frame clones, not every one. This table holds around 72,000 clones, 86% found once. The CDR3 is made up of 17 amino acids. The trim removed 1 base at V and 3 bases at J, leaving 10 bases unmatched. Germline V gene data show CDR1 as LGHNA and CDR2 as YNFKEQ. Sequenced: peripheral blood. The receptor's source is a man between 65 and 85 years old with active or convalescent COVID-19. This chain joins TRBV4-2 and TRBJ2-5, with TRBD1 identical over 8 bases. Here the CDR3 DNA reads TGTGCCAGCAGCCAAGGTCTAGGACAGGGATTAAAAGAGACCCAGTACTTC. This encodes CASSQGLGQGLKETQYF.